These T cell receptor beta chains were read from a single sample in a study of blood T cell repertoires in COVID-19. Sequenced by immunoSEQ multiplex PCR; TCRdb stores in-frame clones only, minus some. This sample has some 340,000 clones; around 82% occur once, and the top ten carry just under 3%. Sequenced input: peripheral blood. The receptors were gathered from a man aged 25 to 45 with active or convalescent COVID-19. The CDR3 runs from the conserved cysteine through the conserved F or W. A D gene is named only where the DNA matches it firmly. Expanded clones get a size class; other rows say once, few or many, or leave the size out.

>TRBV10-3|TRBJ1-1|.|TRBD1
TGTGCCGCGGGAGGGGGCATAGGCACTGAAGCTTTCTTT
CAAGGGIGTEAFF
>TRBV2|TRBJ1-2|.|.
TGTGCCAGCACACAGGGAGGGGGCTACACCTTC
CASTQGGGYTF
>TRBV28|TRBJ1-1|.|TRBD1
TGTGCCAGCAGGGGGCACTTGACAGGGGTTAACACTGAAGCTTTCTTT
CASRGHLTGVNTEAFF
>TRBV19|TRBJ1-1|.|TRBD1
TGTGCCAGTAGTCACCCCGGGACAGGGAGAACTGAAGCTTTCTTT
CASSHPGTGRTEAFF
>TRBV29-1|TRBJ2-1|.|.
TGCAGCGTCCTAGAGGATCAGGGTTGGCCCAATGAGCAGTTCTTC
CSVLEDQGWPNEQFF
>TRBV6-4|TRBJ1-1|.|.
TGTGCCAGCAGTTCATCTGAAGCTTTCTTT
CASSSSEAFF
>TRBV23-1|TRBJ1-5|.|TRBD1
TGCGCCAGCAGACAGGGGCGAGACAATCAGCCCCAGCATTTT
CASRQGRDNQPQHF
>TRBV6-2/TRBV6-3|TRBJ1-1|few|TRBD1
TGTGCCAGCAGCGAGGGGGCGCGGGCGCTCAGCCGGGGCACTGAAGCTTTCTTT
CASSEGARALSRGTEAFF
>TRBV18|TRBJ1-1|.|.
TGTGCCAGCTCACCACCCAAGAAGGGGGTTATGAACACTGAAGCTTTCTTT
CASSPPKKGVMNTEAFF
>TRBV11-3|TRBJ2-1|.|.
TGTGCCAGCAGCAGTACGAGCTCCTACAATGAGCAGTTCTTC
CASSSTSSYNEQFF
>TRBV7-8|TRBJ2-7|.|.
TGTGCCAGCAGCTTAGGGAGGCAGTCCTACGAGCAGTACTTC
CASSLGRQSYEQYF
>TRBV29-1|TRBJ1-3|.|.
TGCAGCGTTGAGGAGAACTCTGGAAACACCATATATTTT
CSVEENSGNTIYF
>TRBV4-3|TRBJ2-5|.|.
TGCGCCAGCAGCCAAGATCTGGTCGCCAGGCCCCAAGAGACCCAGTACTTC
CASSQDLVARPQETQYF
>TRBV7-9|TRBJ2-1|.|.
TGTGCCAGCAGCCGGGGATCCTACAATGAGCAGTTCTTC
CASSRGSYNEQFF
>TRBV19|TRBJ1-1|.|TRBD1
TGTGCCAGTATGGGACAGGTCTCATGGTTCACTGAAGCTTTCTTT
CASMGQVSWFTEAFF
>TRBV6-2/TRBV6-3|TRBJ2-2|.|.
TGTGCCAGCAGCCCCGCAGGCCCCTTCACGGCCGGGGAGCTGTTTTTT
CASSPAGPFTAGELFF
>TRBV5-1|TRBJ1-2|.|.
TGCGCCAGCAGCTTGGCAGGCCCACCCAGCTATGGCTACACCTTC
CASSLAGPPSYGYTF
>TRBV5-1|TRBJ2-7|.|TRBD1
TGCGCCAGCAGCTCTGGACAGGGACGAGACGAGCAGTACTTC
CASSSGQGRDEQYF
>TRBV5-1|TRBJ1-2|few|.
TGCGCCAGCAGCCCGGGGATGGGAACCTTC
CASSPGMGTF
>TRBV3-1/TRBV3-2|TRBJ1-2|.|TRBD1
TGTGCCAGCAGCCCCTTCAGGGGGGCCGTATATGGCTACACCTTC
CASSPFRGAVYGYTF
>TRBV6-2/TRBV6-3|TRBJ2-5|.|TRBD1
TGTGCCAGCAGTTACCGATTTCAAGAACAGGGGACACAAGAGACCCAGTACTTC
CASSYRFQEQGTQETQYF